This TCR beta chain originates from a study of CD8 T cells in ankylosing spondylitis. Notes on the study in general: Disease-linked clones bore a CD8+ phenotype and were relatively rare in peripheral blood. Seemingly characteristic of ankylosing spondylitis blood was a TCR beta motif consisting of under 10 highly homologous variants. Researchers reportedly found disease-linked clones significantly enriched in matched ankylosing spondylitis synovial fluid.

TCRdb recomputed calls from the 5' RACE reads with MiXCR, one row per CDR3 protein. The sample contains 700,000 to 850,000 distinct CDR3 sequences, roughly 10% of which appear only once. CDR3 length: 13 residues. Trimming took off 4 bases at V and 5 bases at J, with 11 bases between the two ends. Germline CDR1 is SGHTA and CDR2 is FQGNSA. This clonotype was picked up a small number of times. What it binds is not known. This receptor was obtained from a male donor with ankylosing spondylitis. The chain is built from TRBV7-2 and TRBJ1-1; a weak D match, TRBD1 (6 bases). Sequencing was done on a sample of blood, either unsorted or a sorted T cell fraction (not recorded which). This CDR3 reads CASSYRASTEAFF. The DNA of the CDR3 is TGTGCCAGCAGCTACAGGGCTTCGACTGAAGCTTTCTTT.